This T cell receptor beta chain was captured by sequencing in a study of OX40 agonist ivuxolimab in advanced cancers. Study as a whole: Across the patients, intravenous ivuxolimab was delivered every 2 weeks at 0.01 to 10 mg/kg. Treatment received earlier with anti-PD-1, anti-PD-L1 or anti-CTLA-4 agents was allowed, and less than 45% had some.

Sequencing was performed with immunoSEQ multiplex PCR; in TCRdb, only in-frame clones are kept and a portion is missing. This table holds approximately 50,000 clones, over 90% found once. The CDR3 has 14 amino acids. The ends were cut back, 1 base at V and 3 bases at J, with 8 bases in the middle. From germline, CDR1 is SGHTS and CDR2 YDEGEE. Excluded were patients having autoimmune disease history or systemic immunosuppression. Blood got drawn at baseline, again on cycle 4 day 1, and then on cycle 7 day 1. Sequences were derived from CD4+ or CD8+ T cells sorted from blood, sampled in a trial of the OX40 agonist ivuxolimab. The chain uses TRBV5-8 and TRBJ1-5; weak D call: TRBD1 (5 bases). This TCR was recovered from an adult with an advanced solid tumor such as melanoma, head and neck, liver or kidney cancer. The CDR3 loop reads CASSLWGNNQPQHF. CDR3 DNA sequence: TGTGCCAGCAGCTTGTGGGGGAACAATCAGCCCCAGCATTTT.